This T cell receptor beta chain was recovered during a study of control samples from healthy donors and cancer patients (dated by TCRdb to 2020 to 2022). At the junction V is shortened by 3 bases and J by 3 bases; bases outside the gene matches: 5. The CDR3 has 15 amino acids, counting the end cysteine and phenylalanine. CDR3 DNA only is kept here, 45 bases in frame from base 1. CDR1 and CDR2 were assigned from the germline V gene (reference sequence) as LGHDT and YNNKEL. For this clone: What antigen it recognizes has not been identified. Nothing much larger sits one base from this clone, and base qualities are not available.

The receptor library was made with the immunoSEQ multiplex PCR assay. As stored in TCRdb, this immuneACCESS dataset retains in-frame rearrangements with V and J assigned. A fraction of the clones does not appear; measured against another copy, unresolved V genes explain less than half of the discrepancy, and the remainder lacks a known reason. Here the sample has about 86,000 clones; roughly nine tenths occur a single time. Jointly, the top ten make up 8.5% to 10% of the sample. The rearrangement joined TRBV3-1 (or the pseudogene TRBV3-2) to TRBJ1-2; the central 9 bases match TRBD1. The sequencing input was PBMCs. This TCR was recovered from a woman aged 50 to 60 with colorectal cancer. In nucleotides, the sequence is TGTGCCAGCAGCCATGGAGGACAGGGGTACTATGGCTACACCTTC. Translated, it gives CASSHGGQGYYGYTF.